A few counts support the clone carrying this TCR beta chain. The entry originates in a study of cytomegalovirus exposure and HLA in healthy donors. Sequencing was performed with immunoSEQ multiplex PCR; in TCRdb, only in-frame clones are kept and a portion is missing. The top ten hold about 15% of the sample, which has 150,000 to 200,000 clones, around 85% seen once. The CDR3 length is 13 residues. V lost 7 bases, J lost 6 bases, and 13 bases lay in between. The germline V gene encodes CDR1 MNHNS and CDR2 SASEGT. The V and J genes are TRBV6-1 and TRBJ1-5; the D gene is possibly TRBD1 (5 bases). The specimen was PBMCs. The sequence was obtained from a man aged 18 to 30 in good health and CMV-seropositive. Here the CDR3 reads CASNSGEVQPQHF. The DNA for the CDR3 is TGTGCCAGCAATTCGGGGGAGGTTCAGCCCCAGCATTTT.